One TCR beta chain is described in this entry. Its antigen is undetermined. Unique molecular identifiers were present in the TCR beta cDNA libraries. MiXCR, run by TCRdb on the PCR reads, gives a single entry per CDR3 protein. Found here are roughly 600,000 distinct CDR3 sequences, roughly two fifths of them singletons; the top ten hold around 1.7%. V lost 5 bases and J lost 5, with 9 bases in between. Germline values: CDR1 SQVTM, CDR2 ANQGSEA. The CDR3 is 11 residues long. This entry belongs to a study of post-analysis software for immune sequencing data. Whole-study context: As for disease course, relapsing-remitting, secondary progressive and progressive-relapsing multiple sclerosis were all included. Study findings and constraints: Significantly lower normalized Chao1 diversity was seen in multiple sclerosis patients than in controls. By F measure, strong co-clustering occurred among samples prepared in the same batch. Patients carried roughly five TRBV segments more frequently than controls did, and TRBV5-6, TRBV5-1 and TRBV20-1 were among them.

V usage is TRBV29-1 and J usage is TRBJ1-1; the D gene is possibly TRBD1 (5 bases). This receptor was obtained from a girl between 5 and 17 years old with multiple sclerosis. The specimen was blood. CDR3 nucleotide sequence: TGCAGCGTTAAGGAGGGGACTGAAGCTTTCTTT. Translated: CSVKEGTEAFF.